This TCR beta chain was retrieved from a study of T cells in Graves' hyperthyroidism and ophthalmopathy (dated by TCRdb to about 2019). Regarding the study in general: Peripheral blood samples were taken at initial diagnosis, before any treatment was given. A discovery cohort of around 98 patients, approximately 45 with Graves' ophthalmopathy and more than 55 with stable Graves' hyperthyroidism, was used to find distinguishing TCR V-J signatures. Prospective prediction of ophthalmopathy was tested in an independent validation cohort consisting of some 18 hyperthyroidism patients and some 17 patients who later progressed to ophthalmopathy. The roughly 91 discovery patients were randomly divided into training and test sets at a 7:3 ratio. The study also compared thyroid tissue and blood T-cell repertoires from about 6 Graves' hyperthyroidism patients. Following sampling, methimazole starting at 30 mg daily was given to hyperthyroidism patients, and high-dose intravenous methylprednisolone was given to ophthalmopathy patients. The paper reports TCR Vbeta CDR3 sequencing of over 120 peripheral blood samples: some 41 ophthalmopathy, about 75 hyperthyroidism and 17 progressor patients. What the work shows at the level of the full study, not this receptor alone: Ophthalmopathy was separated from stable hyperthyroidism by a 13 V-J signature model, with 87.88% sensitivity and approximately 81% specificity obtained in cross-validation and 80%/75% obtained in testing. In validation, the model predicted progression to ophthalmopathy with roughly 66% sensitivity and roughly 72% specificity, a median of 6.5 months before onset. Blood samples also contained most of the expanded thyroid clonotypes (frequency above 0.001), which suggests that blood repertoires may reflect thyroid immune responses. Sample size was not statistically predetermined, and investigators were not blinded to group allocation.

From its cysteine to its phenylalanine, the CDR3 spans 15 amino acids. The sequence is cut down to CDR3 DNA, 45 bases in frame from base 1. V drops 0 bases and J drops 1 base, leaving 10 bases in between. Based on the germline V gene, the CDR1 and CDR2 sequences are MGHRA and YSYEKL. There are many counts of this clonotype. This receptor's antigen is unknown. There are no base qualities to consult, and no much larger clone falls within one base. TCR beta CDR3 regions were amplified from RNA transcripts. For the first round of RT-PCR on the TCR CDR3, the HTBI primer set was used together with the Qiagen OneStep RT-PCR kit. A second multiplex PCR round built the libraries, followed by size selection and purification. Paired-end sequencing of the libraries was performed with 100 bp reads on an Illumina HiSeq2000. The original pipeline was this. SOAPnuke was used to process the raw data, removing reads that contained adapters or uncalled bases, had a mean Phred below 15, or lacked an exact match to the constant primer or identifier. High-quality paired reads were merged with COPE v1.2.5, and unique nucleotide sequences were defined as clonotypes. Clonotypes were aligned to IMGT TRBV, TRBD and TRBJ reference segments using MiTCR v1.1. The analysis was restricted to V-J combinations with a frequency above 0.0001, which together covered 98% to 99.2% of the repertoires. A TCS score was defined as the ratio between F50 (clonal expansion) and ExV (chaos), using BLOSUM62-based TCRdist between CDR3 peptides within each V-J. Welch's t-statistics and random forest reduced around 520 V-J features to 13, which were used in a naive Bayes classifier (R e1071). TCRdb reanalyzed the raw reads on its own, using fastp at Q25 for trimming and MiXCR for clone calling, and kept in-frame beta chains. All rows with the same CDR3 protein become a single entry with the most common DNA and genes. Clone size and V and J calls follow TCRdb, not the original study. This sample lists hundreds of thousands of distinct CDR3 sequences; about a fifth were detected once. In total, the top ten clones hold approximately 4% of the sample.

Stable Graves' hyperthyroidism was defined as the absence of progression to ophthalmopathy over 18 months of follow-up. Hyperthyroidism patients were aged 18 to 65 years and newly diagnosed, with disease duration of less than 2 months. The study excluded patients with uncontrolled infections, other autoimmune diseases, pregnancy or lactation. Diagnoses were established on the basis of clinical symptoms, serum thyroxine and TRAb, thyroid ultrasound, and orbital computed tomography. PBMCs were isolated from about 9.2 ml of fresh peripheral blood by Ficoll-Paque density gradient centrifugation. Total RNA was extracted with Trizol reagent, and quality was checked on an Agilent 2100 Bioanalyzer.

Specimen: blood. The V gene is TRBV4-1 and the J gene is TRBJ2-7; the D gene is unclear. This clonotype was sampled from a woman in her late teens or twenties with Graves' hyperthyroidism. The CDR3 protein is CASSQDPAGSYEQYF. The sequenced DNA: TGCGCCAGCAGCCAAGATCCGGCAGGTTCCTACGAGCAGTACTTC.